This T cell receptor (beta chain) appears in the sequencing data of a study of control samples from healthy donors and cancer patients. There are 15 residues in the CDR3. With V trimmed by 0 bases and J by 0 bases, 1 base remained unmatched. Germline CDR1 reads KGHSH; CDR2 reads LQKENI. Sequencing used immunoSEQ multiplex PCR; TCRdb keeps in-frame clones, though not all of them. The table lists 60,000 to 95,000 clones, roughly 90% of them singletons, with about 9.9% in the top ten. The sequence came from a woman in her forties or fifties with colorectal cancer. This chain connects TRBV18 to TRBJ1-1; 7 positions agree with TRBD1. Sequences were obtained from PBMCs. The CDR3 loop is CASSPPGQLNTEAFF. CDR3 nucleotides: TGTGCCAGCTCACCACCGGGACAGCTGAACACTGAAGCTTTCTTT.